A selection of T cell receptor beta chains follows, all from one sample in a study of siplizumab effects on memory and regulatory T cells. Libraries were prepared by immunoSEQ multiplex PCR; TCRdb keeps only in-frame clonotypes and omits some of them. The sample lists 85,000 to 130,000 clones; over 90% were seen once. Sequenced sample: Tregs sorted from blood. The receptors derive from a human donor in good health. Both conserved end residues are part of each CDR3. The order of the fields is clone size, D gene, J gene, V gene, CDR3 DNA, CDR3 protein. A D gene is named only where the DNA matches it firmly. Clone size is shown for a subset of rows, as once, few, many or a class of expanded clone.

>few|TRBD1|TRBJ1-2|TRBV6-5
TGTGCCAGCAGTCGGACAGGGGCCTATGGCTACACCTTC
CASSRTGAYGYTF
>once|-|TRBJ1-2|TRBV5-4
TGTGCCAGCAGAGGAGACACCCGAGACTATGGCTACACCTTC
CASRGDTRDYGYTF
>-|-|TRBJ2-3|TRBV10-3
TGTGCCATCAGTGTGGGAGATACGCAGTATTTT
CAISVGDTQYF
>-|TRBD1|TRBJ2-3|TRBV6-4
TGTGCCAGCAGTTCGCAACAGGGGGCTACGCAGTATTTT
CASSSQQGATQYF
>-|TRBD1|TRBJ1-5|TRBV2
TGTGCCAGCAGTGATCCGGACAGGGGCAATCAGCCCCAGCATTTT
CASSDPDRGNQPQHF
>-|-|TRBJ2-1|TRBV4-1
TGCGCCAGCAGCCACCCCGGACAGTCCAATGAGCAGTTCTTC
CASSHPGQSNEQFF
>-|-|TRBJ2-3|TRBV5-1
TGCGCCAGCAGCCCGGAAGGCGGCAGATACGATACGCAGTATTTT
CASSPEGGRYDTQYF
>-|-|TRBJ1-2|TRBV5-4
TGTGCCAGCAGCGCCGAGGTGGGGGGTTATGCTGGCTACACCTTC
CASSAEVGGYAGYTF
>-|-|TRBJ1-1|TRBV15
TGTGCGGTCCGGGGGTGGGGGCCGAACACTGAAGCTTTCTTT
CAVRGWGPNTEAFF
>-|TRBD1|TRBJ1-5|TRBV6-1
TGTGCCAGCAGTGAAGCGTCGGGACAGCTCAATCAGCCCCAGCATTTT
CASSEASGQLNQPQHF
>-|-|TRBJ1-4|TRBV6-5
TGTGCCAGCAGTTACCGACGAACGTCCCTCCTCGAAAAACTGTTTTTT
CASSYRRTSLLEKLFF
>-|-|TRBJ1-6|TRBV2
TGTGCCAGCAGTGCCAGGCGACAGGCGGTGGGATCACCCCTCCACTTT
CASSARRQAVGSPLHF
>-|-|TRBJ2-1|TRBV19
TGTGCCAGTAGTATCCGGGAGAGATCCTACAATGAGCAGTTCTTC
CASSIRERSYNEQFF
>-|-|TRBJ1-4|TRBV5-1
TGCGCCAGCAGCTTGGGGGCGAGTCCCGGGACTTGGGCAACTAATGAAAAACTGTTTTTT
CASSLGASPGTWATNEKLFF
>-|TRBD1|TRBJ1-3|TRBV7-9
TGTGCCAGCAGCCCCAGACAGGGACCTGGAAACACCATATATTTT
CASSPRQGPGNTIYF
>-|-|TRBJ2-1|TRBV11-3
TGTGCCAGCACCAGTCGAAATGAGCAGTTCTTC
CASTSRNEQFF
>-|TRBD2|TRBJ2-7|TRBV4-3
TGCGCCAGCAGCCTGCGTGCGGGAGATACCTACGAGCAGTACTTC
CASSLRAGDTYEQYF
>-|TRBD1|TRBJ1-1|TRBV5-1
TGCGCCAGCAGCCCCAGGACAGGGGGCGTCATTGCTGAAGCTTTCTTT
CASSPRTGGVIAEAFF
>-|TRBD1|TRBJ1-3|TRBV5-1
TGCGCCAGCAGCTGGACCGGGACAGGGAATGGAAACACCATATATTTT
CASSWTGTGNGNTIYF
>-|-|TRBJ1-5|TRBV18
TGTGCCAGCTCACCTGGGCCGGGCCCCAATCAGCCCCAGCATTTT
CASSPGPGPNQPQHF
>-|-|TRBJ2-7|TRBV29-1
TGCAGCGTACGGAAGACCTACGAGCAGTACTTC
CSVRKTYEQYF
>-|TRBD2|TRBJ2-3|TRBV11-3
TGTGCCAGCAGCTTAGTCGGCGGGAGCGTTACAGATACGCAGTATTTT
CASSLVGGSVTDTQYF
>-|-|TRBJ2-7|TRBV4-2
TGTGCCAGCAGCCCCACCGCGGGCGAGCAGTACTTC
CASSPTAGEQYF
>-|TRBD1|TRBJ2-3|TRBV5-1
TGCGCCAGCAGCTCCGGGACAGGGGCCTCGGGGAGCACAGATACGCAGTATTTT
CASSSGTGASGSTDTQYF
>-|-|TRBJ2-2|TRBV7-9
TGTGCCAGCAGTTTACGGACAGGGAGGGCCGGGGAGCTGTTTTTT
CASSLRTGRAGELFF
>-|TRBD1|TRBJ1-1|TRBV15
TGTGCCACCAGCACCCGAACCCCCGGGACAGGAGAAGCTTTCTTT
CATSTRTPGTGEAFF
>-|TRBD1|TRBJ1-5|TRBV10-1
TGCGCCAGCAGGGGGACAGCTAATAGCAATCAGCCCCAGCATTTT
CASRGTANSNQPQHF
>-|-|TRBJ2-2|TRBV6-1
TGTGCCAGCACCGAAAACACCGGGGAGCTGTTTTTT
CASTENTGELFF
>-|TRBD2|TRBJ2-4|TRBV29-1
TGCAGCGTTGCCGGGACTAGCGGAGGGAACATTCAGTACTTC
CSVAGTSGGNIQYF
>-|-|TRBJ2-1|TRBV10-3
TGTGCCATCAGCAACCGGGCCGAAAACAATGAGCAGTTCTTC
CAISNRAENNEQFF
>-|TRBD1|TRBJ2-1|TRBV9
TGTGCCAGCAGCGCGGGGACAGGGACCTACAATGAGCAGTTCTTC
CASSAGTGTYNEQFF
>-|-|TRBJ2-3|TRBV29-1
TGCAGCGTTGTCCGGTTCGGCGGAAAGTCGGGCACAGATACGCAGTATTTT
CSVVRFGGKSGTDTQYF
>-|-|TRBJ2-7|TRBV18
TGTGCCAGCTCAAGAAAGGGGGGCGAGCAGTACTTC
CASSRKGGEQYF
>-|-|TRBJ2-5|TRBV12-5
TGTGCTAGTGGTATGGACACCTCCTGGGCCCAGTACTTC
CASGMDTSWAQYF
>-|-|TRBJ1-3|TRBV30
TGTGCCTGGACTGGACCGGGCTTTGGAAACACCATATATTTT
CAWTGPGFGNTIYF
>-|TRBD1|TRBJ1-1|TRBV10-3
TGTGCCATCACAGGGGGCTTCGGGAACACTGAAGCTTTCTTT
CAITGGFGNTEAFF
>-|-|TRBJ2-7|TRBV7-8
TGTGCCAGCAGCTTAGGGACACCCGGGGGCGAGCAGTACTTC
CASSLGTPGGEQYF
>-|TRBD1|TRBJ1-2|TRBV6-1
TGTGCCAGCAGTGGGGACAGGGGCTATGGCTACACCTTC
CASSGDRGYGYTF
>-|TRBD2|TRBJ2-5|TRBV4-1
TGCGCCAGCAGCCAAACGGGACTAGCGGGAGTGTCCCAAGAGACCCAGTACTTC
CASSQTGLAGVSQETQYF
>-|-|TRBJ1-2|TRBV7-9
TGTGCCAGCAGCTCCCTACGGGCGGATGGCTACACCTTC
CASSSLRADGYTF
>once|-|TRBJ1-5|TRBV27
TGTGCCAGCAGTTTAGAGTACAATCAGCCCCAGCATTTT
CASSLEYNQPQHF
>-|-|TRBJ2-7|TRBV18
TGTGCCAGCTCACTCGGCAACGAGCAGTACTTC
CASSLGNEQYF
>-|-|TRBJ2-3|TRBV7-3
TGTGCCAGCAGCCCAGACTCCAGCACAGATACGCAGTATTTT
CASSPDSSTDTQYF
>-|TRBD2|TRBJ2-1|TRBV2
TGTGCCAGCAGCGCAGAGAGCGGGGGGGCCTACAATGAGCAGTTCTTC
CASSAESGGAYNEQFF
>-|TRBD1|TRBJ1-2|TRBV11-2
TGTGCCAGCAGCCCGGGACAGGGGCTACGGGGCTACACCTTC
CASSPGQGLRGYTF
>-|TRBD2|TRBJ2-1|TRBV18
TGTGCCAGCTCAACACTAGCGGGAGATGGTGAGCAGTTCTTC
CASSTLAGDGEQFF
>-|-|TRBJ2-2|TRBV5-1
TGCGCCAGCAGCTTGGAAAGGAGGGCCTTCGGGGAGCTGTTTTTT
CASSLERRAFGELFF
>-|-|TRBJ1-1|TRBV29-1
TGCAGCGCTGAGGAGCCCGAAGCTTTCTTT
CSAEEPEAFF
>-|-|TRBJ1-2|TRBV21-1
TGTGCCAGCAGCAAAGGACAGGGGGCGCATGGCTACACCTTC
CASSKGQGAHGYTF
>-|-|TRBJ2-1|TRBV18
TGTGCCAGCTCACCGTTGTCCGTCGAGGGCTATGAGCAGTTCTTC
CASSPLSVEGYEQFF
>-|-|TRBJ2-6|TRBV2
TGTGCCAGCAGTGAACCAGCAGGGACAATCCTCTCTGGGGCCAACGTCCTGACTTTC
CASSEPAGTILSGANVLTF
>-|-|TRBJ1-2|TRBV29-1
TGCAGCGTCCGACTGGAGCAAGGATATGGCTACACCTTC
CSVRLEQGYGYTF
>-|-|TRBJ1-6|TRBV30
TGTGCCTGGAGTGTAGGGCGTTCACCCCTCCACTTT
CAWSVGRSPLHF
>-|-|TRBJ1-2|TRBV7-2
TGTGCCAGCAGCTTAGCTGGCTATGGCTACACCTTC
CASSLAGYGYTF